The rows below give T cell receptor beta chains drawn from one sample of a study of cytomegalovirus exposure and HLA in healthy donors. Data came from immunoSEQ multiplex PCR; TCRdb stores just in-frame clones and leaves some out. The table lists about 100,000 clones, under 80% of them singletons. Sequencing input: PBMCs. These receptors were taken from a man in his forties in good health and CMV-seropositive. CDR3s include the opening cysteine and the closing phenylalanine or tryptophan. A D gene is named only where the DNA matches it firmly. The size field is filled for only some rows; it gives once, few, many or a size class.

j_call,d_call,clone_size,v_call,cdr3_nt,cdr3_aa
TRBJ1-3,TRBD1,few,TRBV18,TGTGCCAGCTCACCGGACAGGACAGCTGGAAACACCATATATTTT,CASSPDRTAGNTIYF
TRBJ1-5,TRBD1,-,TRBV4-1,TGCGCCAGCAGCCCGACAGGGTCAGGCCAGCCCCAGCATTTT,CASSPTGSGQPQHF
TRBJ2-1,-,few,TRBV23-1,TGCGCCAGCAGTCAATCGAGCGGGCCGGGAGAACGCAATGAGCAGTTCTTC,CASSQSSGPGERNEQFF
TRBJ2-1,TRBD1,few,TRBV10-3,TGTGCCATCAGTAGTGACAGGGACAATGAGCAGTTCTTC,CAISSDRDNEQFF
TRBJ2-1,-,few,TRBV4-1,TGCGCCAGCAGCCCGGAGCTCGTTGGTGAGCAGTTCTTC,CASSPELVGEQFF
TRBJ2-7,TRBD2,-,TRBV7-2,TGTGCCAGCAGCTCTAGCGGGAGGGCCCCCCCGTCGAGGCAGTACTTC,CASSSSGRAPPSRQYF
TRBJ1-1,-,-,TRBV6-1,TGTGCCAGCAGTGAAGCGCGGGGAAGTGCGGCTTTCTTT,CASSEARGSAAFF
TRBJ2-5,TRBD2,-,TRBV6-5,TGTGCCAGCAGTCGACCGGGGGGGGTGTTGACCCAGTACTTC,CASSRPGGVLTQYF
TRBJ1-3,-,-,TRBV6-1,TGTGCCAGCAGTGAAAGGGGATACTCTGGAAACACCATATATTTT,CASSERGYSGNTIYF
TRBJ2-7,-,-,TRBV2,TGTGCCAGCAGTGACCTGACAGACCTCCTCTTC,CASSDLTDLLF
TRBJ1-1,TRBD1,-,TRBV5-6,TGTGCCAGCAGCTTGTTGGAAACGGACAGGCTATACACTGAAGCTTTCTTT,CASSLLETDRLYTEAFF